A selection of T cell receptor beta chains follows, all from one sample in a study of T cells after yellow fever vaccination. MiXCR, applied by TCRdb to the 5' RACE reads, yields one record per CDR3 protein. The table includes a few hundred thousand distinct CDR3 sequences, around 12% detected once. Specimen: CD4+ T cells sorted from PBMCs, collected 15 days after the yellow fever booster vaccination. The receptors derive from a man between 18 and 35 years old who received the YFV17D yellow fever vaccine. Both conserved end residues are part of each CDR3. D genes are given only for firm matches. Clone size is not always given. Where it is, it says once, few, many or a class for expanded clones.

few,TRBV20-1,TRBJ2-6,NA,CSARDRGSGANVLTF,TGCAGTGCTAGAGACCGAGGTTCTGGGGCCAACGTCCTGACTTTC
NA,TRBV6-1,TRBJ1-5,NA,CASSTLVGPSKHF,TGTGCCAGCAGTACTTTGGTGGGCCCCTCTAAGCATTTT
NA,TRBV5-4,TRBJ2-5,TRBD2,CASSLALAGSETQYF,TGTGCCAGCAGCTTGGCCTTAGCGGGGTCGGAGACCCAGTACTTC
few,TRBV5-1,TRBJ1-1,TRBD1,CASSLDRDEAFF,TGCGCCAGCAGCTTAGACAGGGATGAAGCTTTCTTT
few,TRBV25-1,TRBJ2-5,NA,CASSEAGRETQYF,TGTGCCAGCAGTGAGGCGGGGAGAGAGACCCAGTACTTC
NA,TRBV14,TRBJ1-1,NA,CASSQSRGTEAFF,TGTGCCAGCAGCCAAAGTAGGGGTACTGAAGCTTTCTTT
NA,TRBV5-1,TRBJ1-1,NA,CASSFKWTGLNTEAFF,TGCGCCAGCAGCTTTAAGTGGACGGGGTTGAACACTGAAGCTTTCTTT
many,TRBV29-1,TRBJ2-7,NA,CSVEKGVGAYEQYF,TGCAGCGTTGAAAAGGGGGTCGGGGCCTACGAGCAGTACTTC
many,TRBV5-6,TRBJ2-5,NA,CASGGTVETQYF,TGTGCCAGCGGCGGGACGGTGGAGACCCAGTACTTC
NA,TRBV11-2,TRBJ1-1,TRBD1,CASSLNRGQGTEAFF,TGTGCCAGCAGCCTAAACAGGGGGCAGGGCACTGAAGCTTTCTTT
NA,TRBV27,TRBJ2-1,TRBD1,CASSFQPQGVEQFF,TGTGCCAGCAGTTTCCAACCTCAGGGGGTTGAGCAGTTCTTC
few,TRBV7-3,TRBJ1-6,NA,CASRAGGEESPLHF,TGTGCCAGCAGGGCGGGGGGGGAAGAATCACCCCTCCACTTT
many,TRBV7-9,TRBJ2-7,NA,CASSRTAYEQYF,TGTGCCAGCAGCCGGACAGCCTACGAGCAGTACTTC
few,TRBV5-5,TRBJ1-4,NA,CASSSPRGANEKLFF,TGTGCCAGCAGCTCCCCTCGAGGGGCTAATGAAAAACTGTTTTTT
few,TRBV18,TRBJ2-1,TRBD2,CASSPTGLAGGNEQFF,TGTGCCAGCTCACCGACGGGGCTAGCGGGGGGCAATGAGCAGTTCTTC
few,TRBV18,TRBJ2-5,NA,CASSRNREETQYF,TGTGCCAGCTCACGTAACAGGGAGGAGACCCAGTACTTC
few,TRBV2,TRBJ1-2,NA,CASRGTGNYGYTF,TGTGCCAGCAGAGGGACGGGGAACTATGGCTACACCTTC
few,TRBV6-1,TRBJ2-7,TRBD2,CASSNPNQASGEEQYF,TGTGCCAGCAGCAACCCAAACCAGGCTAGCGGGGAAGAGCAGTACTTC
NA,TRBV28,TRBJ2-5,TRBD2,CASRGAGGRETQYF,TGTGCCAGCAGAGGGGCGGGGGGCAGAGAGACCCAGTACTTC
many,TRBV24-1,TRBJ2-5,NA,CATSDSTPEGNSEETQYF,TGTGCCACCAGTGATTCTACCCCGGAAGGGAATTCAGAAGAGACCCAGTACTTC
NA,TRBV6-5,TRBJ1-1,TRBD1,CASREHQGARTEAFF,TGTGCCAGCAGGGAACATCAGGGGGCACGTACTGAAGCTTTCTTT
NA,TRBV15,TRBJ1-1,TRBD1,CATSRVGQYEAFF,TGTGCCACCAGCAGAGTGGGACAGTACGAAGCTTTCTTT
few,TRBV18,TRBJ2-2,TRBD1,CASSPPGQGARNTGELFF,TGTGCCAGCTCACCACCGGGACAGGGGGCGAGAAACACCGGGGAGCTGTTTTTT
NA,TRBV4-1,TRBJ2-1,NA,CASSPGGGGEQFF,TGCGCCAGCAGCCCTGGAGGGGGAGGTGAGCAGTTCTTC
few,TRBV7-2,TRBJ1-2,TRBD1,CASSSYGTGRGYTF,TGTGCCAGCAGCTCTTACGGGACAGGGCGAGGCTACACCTTC
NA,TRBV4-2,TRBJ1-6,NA,CASSQEAGEDSPLHF,TGTGCCAGCAGCCAAGAGGCAGGGGAGGATTCACCCCTCCACTTT
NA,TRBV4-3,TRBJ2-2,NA,CASSHNTGELFF,TGCGCCAGCAGCCATAACACCGGGGAGCTGTTTTTT
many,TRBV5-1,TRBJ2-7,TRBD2,CASSLTSGGAYEQYF,TGCGCCAGCAGCCTGACTAGCGGGGGGGCTTACGAGCAGTACTTC
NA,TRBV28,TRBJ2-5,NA,CASSSPAGGEETQYF,TGTGCCAGCAGTAGCCCCGCAGGGGGGGAAGAGACCCAGTACTTC
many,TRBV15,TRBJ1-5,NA,CATSPSPDQPQHF,TGTGCCACCAGCCCCTCTCCTGATCAGCCCCAGCATTTT
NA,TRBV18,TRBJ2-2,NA,CASSPRRELFF,TGTGCCAGCTCACCAAGGAGGGAGCTGTTTTTT
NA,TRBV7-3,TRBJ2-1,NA,CASGVSPNEQFF,TGTGCCAGCGGGGTCTCCCCCAATGAGCAGTTCTTC
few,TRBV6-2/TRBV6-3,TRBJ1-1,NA,CASSYSFTEAFF,TGTGCCAGCAGTTACTCGTTCACTGAAGCTTTCTTT
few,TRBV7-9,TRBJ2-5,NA,CASRNEQETQYF,TGTGCCAGCAGAAATGAACAAGAGACCCAGTACTTC
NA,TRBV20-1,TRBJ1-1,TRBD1,CSAYTYVQGGTEAFF,TGCAGTGCTTATACTTATGTACAGGGGGGTACTGAAGCTTTCTTT
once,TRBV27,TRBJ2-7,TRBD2,CASSLAGRSSYEQYF,TGTGCCAGCAGCTTAGCGGGGCGTAGCTCCTACGAGCAGTACTTC
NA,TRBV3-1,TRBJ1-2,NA,CASSPRAANYGYTF,TGTGCCAGCAGCCCCAGGGCAGCTAACTATGGCTACACCTTC
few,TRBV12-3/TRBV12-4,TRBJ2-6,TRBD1,CASSNRGSGANVLTF,TGTGCCAGCAGCAACAGGGGTTCAGGGGCCAACGTCCTGACTTTC
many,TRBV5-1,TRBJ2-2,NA,CASSPRYTGELFF,TGCGCCAGCAGCCCCAGGTACACCGGGGAGCTGTTTTTT
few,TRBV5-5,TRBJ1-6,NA,CASRARGDDNSPLHF,TGTGCCAGCAGGGCGCGGGGGGACGATAATTCACCCCTCCACTTT
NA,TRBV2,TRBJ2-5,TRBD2,CASRREGETQYF,TGTGCCAGCAGGAGGGAGGGCGAGACCCAGTACTTC